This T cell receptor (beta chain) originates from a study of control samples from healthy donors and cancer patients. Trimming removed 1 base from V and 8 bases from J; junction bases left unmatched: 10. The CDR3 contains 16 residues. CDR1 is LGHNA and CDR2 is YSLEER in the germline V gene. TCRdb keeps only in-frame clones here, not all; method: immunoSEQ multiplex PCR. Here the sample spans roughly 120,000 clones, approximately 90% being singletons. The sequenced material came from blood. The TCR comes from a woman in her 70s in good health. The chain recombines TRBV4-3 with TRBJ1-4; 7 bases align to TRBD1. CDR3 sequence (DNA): TGCGCCAGCAGCCAAGGTTGGAGGGACAGAAACGAAAAACTGTTTTTT. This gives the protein CASSQGWRDRNEKLFF.